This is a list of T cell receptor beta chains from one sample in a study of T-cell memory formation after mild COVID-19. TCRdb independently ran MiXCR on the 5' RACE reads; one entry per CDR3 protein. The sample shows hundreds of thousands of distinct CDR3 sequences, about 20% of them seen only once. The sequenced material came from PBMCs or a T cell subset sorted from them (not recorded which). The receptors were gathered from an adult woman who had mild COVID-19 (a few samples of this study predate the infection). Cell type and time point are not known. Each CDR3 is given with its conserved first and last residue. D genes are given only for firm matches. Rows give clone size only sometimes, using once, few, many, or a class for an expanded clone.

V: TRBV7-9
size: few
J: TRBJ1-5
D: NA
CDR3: CASSGRGSNQPQHF
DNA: TGTGCCAGCAGCGGCAGGGGTAGCAATCAGCCCCAGCATTTT

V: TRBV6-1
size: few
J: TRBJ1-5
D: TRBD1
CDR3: CASSEALSGGASQPQHF
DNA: TGTGCCAGCAGTGAAGCGCTGTCAGGGGGGGCGAGTCAGCCCCAGCATTTT

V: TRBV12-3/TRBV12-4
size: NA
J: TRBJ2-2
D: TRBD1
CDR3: CASSRGTGTGVRDDGELFF
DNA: TGTGCCAGCAGCCGAGGAACCGGGACAGGGGTTAGGGACGACGGGGAGCTGTTTTTT

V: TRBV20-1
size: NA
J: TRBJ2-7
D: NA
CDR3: CSASPRAGYEQYF
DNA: TGCAGTGCTAGCCCCCGGGCAGGCTACGAGCAGTACTTC

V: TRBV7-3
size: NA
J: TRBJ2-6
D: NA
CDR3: CASSLQASGANVLTF
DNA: TGTGCCAGCAGCCTCCAAGCGTCTGGGGCCAACGTCCTGACTTTC

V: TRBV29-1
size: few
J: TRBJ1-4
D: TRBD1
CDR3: CSAATGSGEKLFF
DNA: TGCAGCGCTGCGACAGGGAGCGGGGAAAAACTGTTTTTT

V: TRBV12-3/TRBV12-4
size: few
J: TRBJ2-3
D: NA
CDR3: CASSFFVDTQYF
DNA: TGTGCCAGCAGTTTCTTCGTGGATACGCAGTATTTT

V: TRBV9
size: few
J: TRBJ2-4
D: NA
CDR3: CASSGGAKNIQYF
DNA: TGTGCCAGCAGCGGGGGAGCCAAAAACATTCAGTACTTC

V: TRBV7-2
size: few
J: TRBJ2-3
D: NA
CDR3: CASSFVDTQYF
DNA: TGTGCCAGCAGCTTCGTGGATACGCAGTATTTT

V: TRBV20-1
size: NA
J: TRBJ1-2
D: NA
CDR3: CSARVHREAQEDYGYTF
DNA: TGCAGTGCTAGAGTTCATAGAGAGGCTCAGGAGGACTATGGCTACACCTTC

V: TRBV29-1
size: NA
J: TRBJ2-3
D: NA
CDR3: CSVATLQPRADTQYF
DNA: TGCAGCGTTGCTACTTTACAGCCGAGGGCTGATACGCAGTATTTT

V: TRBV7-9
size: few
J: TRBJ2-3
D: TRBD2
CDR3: CASSLVGLVSPDTQYF
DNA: TGTGCCAGCAGCTTAGTTGGACTAGTAAGCCCAGATACGCAGTATTTT

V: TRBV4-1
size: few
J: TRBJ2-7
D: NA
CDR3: CASSQENGGAYEQYF
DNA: TGCGCCAGCAGCCAAGAAAATGGAGGGGCATACGAGCAGTACTTC

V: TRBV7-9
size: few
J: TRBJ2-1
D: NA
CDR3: CASSLSSLTGNEQFF
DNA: TGTGCCAGCAGCTTATCCAGCCTAACAGGGAATGAGCAGTTCTTC